Listed below are T cell receptor beta chains from one sample, sequenced in a study of cytomegalovirus exposure and HLA in healthy donors. Clones were read by immunoSEQ multiplex PCR, and TCRdb kept only the in-frame ones, dropping some. The repertoire has approximately 73,000 clones, 75% of them found once; the top ten carry 9.5% to 15%. The specimen was PBMCs. Every receptor here comes from a man aged 65 to 79 in good health and CMV-seronegative. CDR3s include the opening cysteine and the closing phenylalanine or tryptophan. Each record gives: J gene, clone size, D gene, V gene, CDR3 DNA, CDR3 protein. D genes are given only for firm matches. A row's size may be missing; if present it is once, few, many or a size class.

J gene: TRBJ2-5; clone size: -; D gene: TRBD1; V gene: TRBV6-6; CDR3 DNA: TGTGCCAGCAGTTACTCGACCGGGACAGGGGGGCTCCAGTACTTC; CDR3 protein: CASSYSTGTGGLQYF
J gene: TRBJ1-2; clone size: -; D gene: TRBD1; V gene: TRBV6-1; CDR3 DNA: TGTGCCAGCAGGGCGACAGGGGGCTTAGGCTATGGCTACACCTTC; CDR3 protein: CASRATGGLGYGYTF
J gene: TRBJ2-2; clone size: -; D gene: TRBD1; V gene: TRBV5-1; CDR3 DNA: TGCGCCAGCAGCCCGAGGGACAGGGCGGCCACCGGGGAGCTGTTTTTT; CDR3 protein: CASSPRDRAATGELFF
J gene: TRBJ2-3; clone size: -; D gene: TRBD1; V gene: TRBV5-1; CDR3 DNA: TGCGCCAGCAGCTTGCCCACAGGGGGCCTTGGAGCAGATACGCAGTATTTT; CDR3 protein: CASSLPTGGLGADTQYF
J gene: TRBJ2-5; clone size: once; D gene: TRBD2; V gene: TRBV11-3; CDR3 DNA: TGTGCCAGCAGCTCCGGAGGGACTAGCGGGGGCGAAGAGACCCAGTACTTC; CDR3 protein: CASSSGGTSGGEETQYF
J gene: TRBJ1-4; clone size: -; D gene: -; V gene: TRBV5-4; CDR3 DNA: TGTGCCAGCAGCCTAGACGCAACTAATGAAAAACTGTTTTTT; CDR3 protein: CASSLDATNEKLFF
J gene: TRBJ2-5; clone size: -; D gene: -; V gene: TRBV18; CDR3 DNA: TGTGCCAGCTCACCACCTGACAGGCTACAAGAGACCCAGTACTTC; CDR3 protein: CASSPPDRLQETQYF
J gene: TRBJ2-5; clone size: -; D gene: -; V gene: TRBV19; CDR3 DNA: TGTGCCACCAGAGAGCAGGGGGGCCAAGAGACCCAGTACTTC; CDR3 protein: CATREQGGQETQYF
J gene: TRBJ1-6; clone size: once; D gene: -; V gene: TRBV2; CDR3 DNA: TGTGCCAGCAAACAGGCGGTAGATAATCCACCCCTCCACTTT; CDR3 protein: CASKQAVDNPPLHF
J gene: TRBJ2-1; clone size: -; D gene: -; V gene: TRBV11-2; CDR3 DNA: TGTGCCAGCAGCTTGGAGGGCTCCTACAATGAGCAGTTCTTC; CDR3 protein: CASSLEGSYNEQFF
J gene: TRBJ1-5; clone size: -; D gene: -; V gene: TRBV6-1; CDR3 DNA: TGCGCCAGCAGTGAAGCGACAGCTAATCAGCCCCAGCATTTT; CDR3 protein: CASSEATANQPQHF
J gene: TRBJ2-7; clone size: -; D gene: TRBD1; V gene: TRBV5-5; CDR3 DNA: TGTGCCAGCAGCGTAACCGGGACAGCCTACGAGCAGTACTTC; CDR3 protein: CASSVTGTAYEQYF
J gene: TRBJ2-7; clone size: -; D gene: TRBD1; V gene: TRBV5-1; CDR3 DNA: TGCGCCAGCAGCTATGGACAGGGAAATCGCGAGCAGTACTTC; CDR3 protein: CASSYGQGNREQYF
J gene: TRBJ1-5; clone size: -; D gene: TRBD1; V gene: TRBV6-5; CDR3 DNA: TGTGCCAGCAGTTACTCAGGACAGGGGAATCAGCCCCAGCATTTT; CDR3 protein: CASSYSGQGNQPQHF
J gene: TRBJ1-3; clone size: -; D gene: TRBD1; V gene: TRBV6-1; CDR3 DNA: TGTGCCAGCAGCCTCGACAGGGCTGGAAACACCATATATTTT; CDR3 protein: CASSLDRAGNTIYF
J gene: TRBJ1-1; clone size: once; D gene: TRBD1; V gene: TRBV28; CDR3 DNA: TGTGCCAGCAGTTCCGACAGGGCTACTGAAGCTTTCTTT; CDR3 protein: CASSSDRATEAFF
J gene: TRBJ2-7; clone size: -; D gene: -; V gene: TRBV7-2; CDR3 DNA: TGTGCCAGCAGCCTACTACACCGGAGCTCCTACGAGCAGTACTTC; CDR3 protein: CASSLLHRSSYEQYF